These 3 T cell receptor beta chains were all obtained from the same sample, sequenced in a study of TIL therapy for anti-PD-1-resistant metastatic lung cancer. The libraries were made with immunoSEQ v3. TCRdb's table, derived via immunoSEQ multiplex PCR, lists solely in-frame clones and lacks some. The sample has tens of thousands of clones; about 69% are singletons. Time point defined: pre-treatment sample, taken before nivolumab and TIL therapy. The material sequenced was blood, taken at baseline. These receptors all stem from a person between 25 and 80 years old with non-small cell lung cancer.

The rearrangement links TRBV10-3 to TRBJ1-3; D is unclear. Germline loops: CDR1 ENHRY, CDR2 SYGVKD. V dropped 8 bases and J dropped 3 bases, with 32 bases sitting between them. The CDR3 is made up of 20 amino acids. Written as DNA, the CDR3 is TGTGCCATCCGGCGTGAAAATCTGCCTATTCTAGACGAAAATGGAAACACCATATATTTT. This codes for CAIRRENLPILDENGNTIYF.

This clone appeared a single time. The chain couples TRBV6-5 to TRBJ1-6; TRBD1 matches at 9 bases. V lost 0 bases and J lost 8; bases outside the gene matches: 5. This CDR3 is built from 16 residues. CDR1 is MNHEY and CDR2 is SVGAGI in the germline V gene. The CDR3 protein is CASSYSGQGFDSPLHF. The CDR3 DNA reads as TGTGCCAGCAGTTACTCGGGACAGGGTTTCGATTCACCCCTCCACTTT.

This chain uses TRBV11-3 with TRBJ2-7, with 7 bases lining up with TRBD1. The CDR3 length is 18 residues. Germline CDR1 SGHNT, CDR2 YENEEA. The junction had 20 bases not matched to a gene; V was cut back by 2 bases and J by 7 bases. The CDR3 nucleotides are TGTGCCAGCAGCTTAAGGCCCTTACCCGGGACAGTCGATACGGAGCAGTACTTC. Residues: CASSLRPLPGTVDTEQYF.